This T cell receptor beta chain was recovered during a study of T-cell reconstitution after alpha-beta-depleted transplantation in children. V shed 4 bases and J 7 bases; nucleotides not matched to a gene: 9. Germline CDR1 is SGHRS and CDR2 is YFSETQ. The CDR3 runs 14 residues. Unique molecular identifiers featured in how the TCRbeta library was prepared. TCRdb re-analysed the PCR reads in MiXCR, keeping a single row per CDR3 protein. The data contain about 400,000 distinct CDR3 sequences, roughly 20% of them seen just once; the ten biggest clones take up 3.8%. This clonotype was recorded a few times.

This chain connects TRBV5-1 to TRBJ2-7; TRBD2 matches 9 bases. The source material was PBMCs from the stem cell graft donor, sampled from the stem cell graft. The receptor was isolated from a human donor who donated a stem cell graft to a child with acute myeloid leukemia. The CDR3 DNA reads TGCGCCAGCAGCAATGAACTGACTAGCGGTGAGCAGTACTTC. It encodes CASSNELTSGEQYF.